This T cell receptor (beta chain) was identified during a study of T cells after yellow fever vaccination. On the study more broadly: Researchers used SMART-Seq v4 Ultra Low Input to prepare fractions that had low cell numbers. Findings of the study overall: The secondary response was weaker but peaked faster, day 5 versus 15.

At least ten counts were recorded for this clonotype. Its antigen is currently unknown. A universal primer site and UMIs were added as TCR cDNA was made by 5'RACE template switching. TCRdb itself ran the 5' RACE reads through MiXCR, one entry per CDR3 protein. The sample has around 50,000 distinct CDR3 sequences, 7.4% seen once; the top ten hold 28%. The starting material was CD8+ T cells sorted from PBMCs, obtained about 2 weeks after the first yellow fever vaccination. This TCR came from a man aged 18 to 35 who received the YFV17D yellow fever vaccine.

CDR3 protein: CASSQEGTYYNEQFF. Here the CDR3 DNA reads TGTGCCAGCAGCCAAGAAGGGACCTATTACAATGAGCAGTTCTTC. The V and J genes are TRBV4-2 and TRBJ2-1; possibly TRBD1 or TRBD2 for D (5 bases each). The CDR3 covers 15 residues. Trimming left V 0 bases short and J 4 bases short, with 10 bases between. CDR1 and CDR2 (germline): LGHNA, YNFKEQ.